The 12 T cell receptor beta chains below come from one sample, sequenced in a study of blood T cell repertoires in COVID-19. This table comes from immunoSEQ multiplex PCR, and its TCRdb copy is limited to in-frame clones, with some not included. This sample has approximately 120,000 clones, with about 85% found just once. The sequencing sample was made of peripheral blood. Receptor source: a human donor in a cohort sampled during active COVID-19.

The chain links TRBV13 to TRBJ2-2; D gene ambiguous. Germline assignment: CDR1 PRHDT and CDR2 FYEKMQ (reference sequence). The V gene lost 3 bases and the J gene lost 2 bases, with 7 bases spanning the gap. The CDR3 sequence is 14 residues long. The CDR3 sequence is CASSLRANTGELFF. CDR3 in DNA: TGTGCCAGCAGCTTGAGAGCCAACACCGGGGAGCTGTTTTTT.

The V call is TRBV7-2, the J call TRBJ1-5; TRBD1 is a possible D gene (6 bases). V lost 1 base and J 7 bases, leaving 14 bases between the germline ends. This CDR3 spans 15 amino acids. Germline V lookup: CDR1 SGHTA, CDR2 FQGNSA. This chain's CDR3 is CASSLDPGTIQPQHF. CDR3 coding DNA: TGTGCCAGCAGCTTAGATCCCGGGACAATACAGCCCCAGCATTTT.

The CDR3 loop is CASDSGKNTGELFF. CDR3 in DNA: TGTGCCAGCGACTCGGGGAAGAACACCGGGGAGCTGTTTTTT. V is TRBV5-4 and J is TRBJ2-2; D possibly corresponds to TRBD2 (5 bases). The CDR3 covers 14 residues. CDR1 and CDR2 (germline): SGHNT, YYREEE (reference sequence). Between the trimmed V and J ends, which lost 7 bases and 1 base, there was a span of 11 bases.

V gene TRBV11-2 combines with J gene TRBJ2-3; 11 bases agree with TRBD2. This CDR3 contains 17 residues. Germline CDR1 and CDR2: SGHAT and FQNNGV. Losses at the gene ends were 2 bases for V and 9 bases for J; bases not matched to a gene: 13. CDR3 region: CASSLSIAGGKGTTQYF. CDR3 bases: TGTGCCAGCAGCTTATCTATAGCGGGAGGGAAGGGGACAACGCAGTATTTT.

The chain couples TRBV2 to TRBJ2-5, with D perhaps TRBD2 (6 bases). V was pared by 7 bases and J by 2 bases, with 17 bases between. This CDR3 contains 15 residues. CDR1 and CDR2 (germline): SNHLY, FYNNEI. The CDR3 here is CASTQMGGPQETQYF. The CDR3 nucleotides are TGTGCCAGCACTCAAATGGGAGGTCCTCAAGAGACCCAGTACTTC.

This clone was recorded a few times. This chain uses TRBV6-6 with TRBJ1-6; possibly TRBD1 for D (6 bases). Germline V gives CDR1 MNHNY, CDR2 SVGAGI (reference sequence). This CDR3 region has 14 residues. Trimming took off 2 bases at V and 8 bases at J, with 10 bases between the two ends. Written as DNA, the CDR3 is TGTGCCAGCAGTTACCCAGGGGAGCATTCACCCCTCCACTTT. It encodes CASSYPGEHSPLHF.

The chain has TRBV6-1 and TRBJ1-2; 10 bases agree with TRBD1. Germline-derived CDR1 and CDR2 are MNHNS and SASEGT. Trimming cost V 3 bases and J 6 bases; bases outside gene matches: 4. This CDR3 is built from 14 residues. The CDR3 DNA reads TGTGCCAGCAGTGACAGACAGGGGGCGGATGGCTACACCTTC. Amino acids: CASSDRQGADGYTF.

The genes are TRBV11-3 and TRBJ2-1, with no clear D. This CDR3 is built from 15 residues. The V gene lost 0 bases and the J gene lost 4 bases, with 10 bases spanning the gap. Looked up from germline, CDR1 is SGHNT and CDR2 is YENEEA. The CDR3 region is CASSLDRQVYNEQFF. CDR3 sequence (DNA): TGTGCCAGCAGCTTAGATCGCCAGGTATACAATGAGCAGTTCTTC.

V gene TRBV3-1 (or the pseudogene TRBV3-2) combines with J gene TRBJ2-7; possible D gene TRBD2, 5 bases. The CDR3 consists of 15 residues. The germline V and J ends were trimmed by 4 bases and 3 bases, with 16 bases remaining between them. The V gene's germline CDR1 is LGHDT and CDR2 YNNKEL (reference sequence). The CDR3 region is CASSPTPGSLYEQYV. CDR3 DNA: TGTGCCAGCAGCCCGACTCCGGGATCCCTCTACGAGCAGTACGTC.

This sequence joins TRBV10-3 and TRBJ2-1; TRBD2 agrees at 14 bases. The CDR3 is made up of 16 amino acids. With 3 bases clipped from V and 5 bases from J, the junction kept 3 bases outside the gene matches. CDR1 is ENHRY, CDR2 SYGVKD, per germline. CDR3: CAISDGLAGGDNEQFF. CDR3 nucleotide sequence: TGTGCCATCAGTGACGGACTAGCGGGAGGTGACAATGAGCAGTTCTTC.

CDR3 in amino acids: CASSVPRPYGYTF. The CDR3 region has the DNA TGTGCCAGTAGTGTACCCAGGCCCTATGGCTACACCTTC. The V and J genes are TRBV19 and TRBJ1-2; no firm D call. Germline V CDR1 and CDR2: LNHDA, SQIVND (reference sequence). Deletions cut 5 bases from V and 4 bases from J, with 11 bases between. This CDR3 region has 13 residues.

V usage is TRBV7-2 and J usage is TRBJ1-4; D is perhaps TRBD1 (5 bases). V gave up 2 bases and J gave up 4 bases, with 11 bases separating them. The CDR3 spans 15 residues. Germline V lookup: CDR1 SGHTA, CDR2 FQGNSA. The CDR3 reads CASSLQGRNNEKLFF. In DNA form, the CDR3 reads TGTGCCAGCAGCTTACAGGGTCGAAATAATGAAAAACTGTTTTTT. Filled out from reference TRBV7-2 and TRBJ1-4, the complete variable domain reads GAGVSQSPSNKVTEKGKDVELRCDPISGHTALYWYRQSLGQGLEFLIYFQGNSAPDKSGLPSDRFSAERTGGSVSTLTIQRTQQEDSAVYLCASSLQGRNNEKLFFGSGTQLSVL.